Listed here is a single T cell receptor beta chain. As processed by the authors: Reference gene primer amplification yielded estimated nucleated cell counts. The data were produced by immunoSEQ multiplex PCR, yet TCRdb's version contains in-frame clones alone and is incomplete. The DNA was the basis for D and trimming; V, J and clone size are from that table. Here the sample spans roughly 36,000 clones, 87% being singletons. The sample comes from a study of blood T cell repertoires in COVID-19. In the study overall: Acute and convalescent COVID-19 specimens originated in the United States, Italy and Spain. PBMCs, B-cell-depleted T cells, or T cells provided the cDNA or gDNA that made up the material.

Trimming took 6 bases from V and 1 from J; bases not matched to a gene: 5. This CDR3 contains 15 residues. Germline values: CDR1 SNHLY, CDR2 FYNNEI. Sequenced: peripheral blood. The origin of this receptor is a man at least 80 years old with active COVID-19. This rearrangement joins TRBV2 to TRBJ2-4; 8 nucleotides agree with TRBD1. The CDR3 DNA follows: TGTGCCAGCAGGAACCGGGACAGGGCCAAAAACATTCAGTACTTC. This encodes CASRNRDRAKNIQYF.